This TCR beta chain originates from a study of OX40 agonist ivuxolimab in advanced cancers. On the study more broadly: Among those treated, three patients had partial responses, one with hepatocellular carcinoma and two with cutaneous melanoma.

Points from the study as a whole: Antigen specificity remained undetermined for the expanded peripheral T cells. Some patients without response likewise showed low normalized clonal expansion. Circulating CD4+ and CD8+ T cells showed clonal expansion by week 6 at 0.1 to 3.0 mg/kg.

Using immunoSEQ multiplex PCR, the repertoire was profiled, and TCRdb retains in-frame clones only, with some absent. This repertoire shows tens of thousands of clones, 84% found once; its top ten account for around 2.4%. With respect to this clone: Its target is unknown.

Per germline, CDR1 SGHTA and CDR2 FQGNSA. This CDR3 region has 13 residues. Trimming cost V 5 bases and J 4 bases, with 11 bases left between them. This receptor was taken from an adult with an advanced solid tumor such as melanoma, head and neck, liver or kidney cancer. The J gene is TRBJ1-2, the V gene TRBV7-2; tentative D call: TRBD1 (5 bases). The sequencing used CD4+ or CD8+ T cells sorted from blood, collected in a trial of the OX40 agonist ivuxolimab. The CDR3 spells CASSPGGTYGYTF. The CDR3 DNA reads as TGTGCCAGCAGCCCTGGGGGGACCTATGGCTACACCTTC.